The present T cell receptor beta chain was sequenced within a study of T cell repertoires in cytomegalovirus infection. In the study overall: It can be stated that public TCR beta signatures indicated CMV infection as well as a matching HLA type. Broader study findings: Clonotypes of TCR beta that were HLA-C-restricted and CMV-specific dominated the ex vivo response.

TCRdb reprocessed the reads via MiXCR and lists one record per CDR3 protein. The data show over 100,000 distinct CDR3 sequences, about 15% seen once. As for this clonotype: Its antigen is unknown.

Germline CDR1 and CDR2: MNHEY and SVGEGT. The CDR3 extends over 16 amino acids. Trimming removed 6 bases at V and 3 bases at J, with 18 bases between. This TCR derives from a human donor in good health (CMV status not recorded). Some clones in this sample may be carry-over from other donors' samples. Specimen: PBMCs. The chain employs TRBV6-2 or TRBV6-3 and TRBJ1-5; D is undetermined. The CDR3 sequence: CASRDMDQQNNQPQHF. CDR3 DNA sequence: TGTGCCAGCAGAGACATGGACCAGCAAAACAATCAGCCCCAGCATTTT.